This T cell receptor (beta chain) came from a study of T-cell reconstitution after alpha-beta-depleted transplantation in children (dated by TCRdb to 2016 to 2017). Background for the entire study: The study quantitatively tracked T-cell immune reconstitution after TCRalphabeta/CD19-depleted allogeneic hematopoietic cell transplantation in children using TCR repertoire profiling.

CDR1 and CDR2 are read off the germline V gene as MNHEY and SVGAGI. The CDR3 goes from the cysteine to the phenylalanine over 15 residues. The CDR3 DNA has 45 bases and is translated from base 1. V loses 0 bases at its end and J loses 4 bases; junction bases beyond the gene matches: 6. The treatment or condition label of this sample denotes: allogeneic hematopoietic cell transplantation with graft depleted of TCRalphabeta T cells and CD19 B cells. The transplant recipients were children given TCRalphabeta/CD19-depleted allogeneic hematopoietic cell grafts. Library preparation used PCR. The listed sequencing device is Illumina HiSeq 2500. TCR libraries were prepared with molecular barcoding, using unique molecular identifiers to normalize TCRbeta repertoire quantification. TCRdb's own reprocessing of the public reads used fastp at Q25 and MiXCR and kept productive beta chains. For every CDR3 protein sequence, its rows merge into one entry that carries the most common genes and DNA. This sample holds approximately 980,000 distinct CDR3 sequences; about 29% were observed only once. The ten top clones hold over 25% of the sample.

Points the paper makes about the study in general: Over subsequent months, a decline in hyperexpanded clone frequencies was noted, and after one year, T-cell counts and TCRbeta diversity were mostly ascribed to newly produced T cells. About two months after transplant, the apparently early recovery of alphabetaT-cell counts reportedly depended on just several hundred clones that had expanded rapidly and came from non-depleted graft cells. In some patients, high TCRbeta diversity at day 60 was attributed to recipient T cells and intrathymic progenitors that had survived conditioning.

Concerning this clonotype itself: Its target antigen remains unknown. Within one base of it there is no much larger clone, and no base qualities were kept.

The chain employs TRBV6-5 and TRBJ2-7, with TRBD1 identical over 7 junction bases. The sample consisted of PBMCs, mostly from graft donor cells, taken 360 days after TCRalphabeta/CD19-depleted stem cell transplant. The receptor comes from a boy less than two years old who had a stem cell transplant for SCID, so the T cells may come from the graft donor. The CDR3 is CASSYSWQGVYEQYF. The DNA sequence is given as TGTGCCAGCAGTTACTCGTGGCAGGGGGTTTACGAGCAGTACTTC.